One sample yielded the 21 T cell receptor beta chains listed below, sequenced in a study of vaccination and CD4 T cells after COVID-19. TCRdb reprocessed the PCR reads via MiXCR and lists one record per CDR3 protein. The repertoire consists of some 26,000 distinct CDR3 sequences, with around 53% occurring once and the leading ten covering approximately 5.7%. Stated time point: late sampling 161 to 241 days after vaccination in a few convalescent patients. This sample comprised CD4+ T cells from blood, obtained about 7 months after SARS-CoV-2 vaccination. All receptors derive from a human donor who had recovered from COVID-19.

By sample fraction, this clonotype is large. The rearrangement links TRBV28 to TRBJ2-7; 7 bases are a match to TRBD2. Germline V CDR1 and CDR2: MDHEN, SYDVKM. This CDR3 is built from 16 residues. Trimming took 4 bases from V and 6 from J; bases not matched to a gene: 15. CDR3 in amino acids: CASSSLGGRGEGEQYF. In nucleotides, the CDR3 is TGTGCCAGCAGTTCCCTCGGAGGGAGGGGAGAGGGCGAGCAGTACTTC.

This clonotype was observed a few times. The rearrangement links TRBV20-1 to TRBJ1-5; weak D call: TRBD1 (6 bases). Between the trimmed V and J ends, which lost 5 bases and 6 bases, there was a span of 14 bases. CDR3 length: 13 amino acids. Per the germline V gene, CDR1 is DFQATT and CDR2 is SNEGSKA (reference sequence). DNA of the CDR3: TGCAGTGCTCGACAGGTGATCACTCAGCCCCAGCATTTT. Translating it yields CSARQVITQPQHF.

The chain has TRBV10-3 and TRBJ1-5; TRBD1 matches at 9 bases. Trimming at V came to 4 bases and at J to 2 bases, leaving 0 bases not matched to a gene. This CDR3 has 14 residues. Germline V CDR1 and CDR2: ENHRY, SYGVKD. In DNA, the CDR3 is TGTGCCATCAGTGGGACAGGGGGCAATCAGCCCCAGCATTTT. Translated: CAISGTGGNQPQHF.

The chain joins TRBV12-5 to TRBJ2-1; TRBD2 agrees at 9 bases. The CDR3 is 14 residues long. After removal of 7 bases from V and 7 bases from J, the junction contained 8 bases not matched to a gene. CDR1 and CDR2 (germline): LGHNT, FRNRAP. Here the CDR3 reads CASATIAGVNEQFF. The CDR3 bases are TGTGCTAGTGCCACTATAGCGGGAGTGAATGAGCAGTTCTTC.

This chain connects TRBV28 to TRBJ2-7; D remains unclear. The CDR3 loop spans 13 amino acids. V dropped 2 bases and J dropped 5 bases, with 10 bases sitting between them. The germline gives CDR1 MDHEN, CDR2 SYDVKM. The CDR3 loop is CASSLPSTDEQYF. The CDR3 DNA is TGTGCCAGCAGTTTACCAAGTACGGACGAGCAGTACTTC. Full variable domain (missing parts from reference TRBV28 and TRBJ2-7): DVKVTQSSRYLVKRTGEKVFLECVQDMDHENMFWYRQDPGLGLRLIYFSYDVKMKEKGDIPEGYSVSREKKERFSLILESASTNQTSMYLCASSLPSTDEQYFGPGTRLTVT.

Only a few counts were recorded for this clonotype. J is TRBJ2-7 and V is TRBV20-1, with 9 bases aligning to TRBD1. Germline V lookup: CDR1 DFQATT, CDR2 SNEGSKA (reference sequence). The CDR3 is made up of 16 amino acids. V lost 2 bases and J lost 6; bases outside the gene matches: 14. Here the CDR3 reads CSARILRGQGLGEQYF. CDR3 coding DNA: TGCAGTGCTAGAATTTTGAGGGGACAGGGATTAGGCGAGCAGTACTTC.

This clonotype turned up a few times. The rearrangement uses TRBV20-1 and TRBJ2-3, with D perhaps matching TRBD1 (6 bases). Trimming removed 2 bases from V and 2 bases from J, with 20 bases in between. CDR1 and CDR2 (germline): DFQATT, SNEGSKA (reference sequence). The CDR3 runs to 17 residues. CDR3 sequence: CSARRGSGILNTDTQYF. The CDR3 region has the DNA TGCAGTGCTAGAAGGGGGTCCGGAATTCTAAACACAGATACGCAGTATTTT.

V and J are TRBV30 and TRBJ2-2, with 7 bases identical to TRBD1. The CDR3 is 14 amino acids. Germline V gene data show CDR1 as GTSNPN and CDR2 as SVGIG (reference sequence). V lost 3 bases, J lost 1 base, and 2 bases stayed unmatched. In nucleotides, the CDR3 is TGTGCCTGGAGGGACAGGCGGAACACCGGGGAGCTGTTTTTT. As protein: CAWRDRRNTGELFF.

Only a few counts were recorded for this clonotype. The rearrangement joins TRBV20-1 to TRBJ2-5; TRBD2 matches 8 bases. The CDR3 contains 13 residues. Germline V gene sequence: CDR1 DFQATT, CDR2 SNEGSKA (reference sequence). V was pared by 6 bases and J by 3 bases, with 6 bases of the junction left unmatched. CDR3 protein: CSAQAGVKETQYF. Written as DNA, the CDR3 is TGCAGTGCCCAAGCGGGAGTCAAAGAGACCCAGTACTTC.

The V call is TRBV20-1, the J call TRBJ1-2; D may be TRBD1 (5 bases). The CDR3 contains 12 residues. Per germline, CDR1 DFQATT and CDR2 SNEGSKA (reference sequence). Deletions cut 6 bases from V and 7 bases from J, with 15 bases between. The DNA for the CDR3 is TGCAGTGCGCGATTTACGGGGGGTGGCTACACCTTC. Translating gives CSARFTGGGYTF.

The chain couples TRBV25-1 to TRBJ2-1; unclear D gene. Germline-derived CDR1 and CDR2 are MGHDK and SYGVNS. Trimming removed 1 base from V and 8 bases from J, with 9 bases in between. The CDR3 length is 13 residues. The CDR3 coding sequence is TGTGCCAGCAGTGAATCTAATCGCGATGAGCAGTTCTTC. Protein product: CASSESNRDEQFF.

The rearrangement joins TRBV28 to TRBJ2-7; TRBD1 agrees at 8 bases. J lost 6 bases, V lost 2 bases, and 6 bases had no gene match. The CDR3 is made up of 14 amino acids. Germline V CDR1 and CDR2: MDHEN, SYDVKM. CDR3 sequence (DNA): TGTGCCAGCAGTTTAGGGGACAGGAAGGGCGAGCAGTACTTC. Encoded protein: CASSLGDRKGEQYF.

This chain joins TRBV2 and TRBJ2-1; 7 nucleotides agree with TRBD2. V lost 7 bases, J lost 6 bases, and 12 bases stayed unmatched. This CDR3 contains 15 residues. The germline V gene has CDR1 SNHLY and CDR2 FYNNEI. The CDR3 coding sequence is TGTGCCAGCACCCTAGGCGGGAGCATCGGCAATGAGCAGTTCTTC. Translated: CASTLGGSIGNEQFF.

Judged by abundance, this clonotype is medium-sized. The chain employs TRBV6-1 and TRBJ2-3; 12 bases match TRBD2. After removal of 6 bases from V and 4 bases from J, the junction contained 5 bases not matched to a gene. CDR1 and CDR2 (germline): MNHNS, SASEGT. The CDR3 length is 15 residues. The CDR3 protein is CASSDLAGGSDTQYF. DNA of the CDR3: TGTGCCAGCAGCGACCTAGCGGGAGGGTCAGATACGCAGTATTTT.

The J gene is TRBJ2-7, the V gene TRBV6-5; 8 bases line up with TRBD2. J gave up 7 bases and V 4 bases, and 12 bases lay outside the gene matches. CDR1 is MNHEY, CDR2 SVGAGI, per germline. This CDR3 region has 15 residues. The DNA of the CDR3 is TGTGCCAGCAGTTCTCGGGCCGCCCCGGGGGGGGAGCAGTACTTC. Amino acid sequence: CASSSRAAPGGEQYF.

This clonotype was seen only a few times. The chain employs TRBV2 and TRBJ2-5; TRBD2 matches 8 bases. The germline CDR1 and CDR2 sequences are SNHLY and FYNNEI. The V and J ends lost 5 bases and 4 bases, in that order; junction bases with no gene match: 9. The CDR3 runs 15 residues. This CDR3 reads CASSLSGGPLETQYF. The DNA for the CDR3 is TGTGCCAGCAGTTTATCGGGAGGGCCGTTAGAGACCCAGTACTTC.

The chain couples TRBV20-1 to TRBJ2-5, with TRBD2 matching 11 bases. Germline assignment: CDR1 DFQATT and CDR2 SNEGSKA (reference sequence). The CDR3 length is 14 residues. After removal of 4 bases from V and 4 bases from J, the junction contained 5 bases not matched to a gene. The CDR3 spells CSAISGRALETQYF. DNA of the CDR3: TGCAGTGCTATTAGCGGGAGGGCCCTAGAGACCCAGTACTTC.

This clonotype was picked up a small number of times. J is TRBJ2-5 and V is TRBV19; 7 bases are shared with TRBD2. The length of the CDR3 is 15 residues. Germline V gene sequence: CDR1 LNHDA, CDR2 SQIVND (reference sequence). After removal of 4 bases from V and 4 bases from J, the junction contained 9 bases not matched to a gene. The CDR3 DNA sequence: TGTGCCAGTAGTAAGGAGGGAGGGTTAGGAGAGACCCAGTACTTC. Translated: CASSKEGGLGETQYF.

The chain combines TRBV2 with TRBJ2-7; 8 bases map to TRBD2. CDR1 and CDR2 from the germline V gene are SNHLY and FYNNEI. CDR3 length: 15 amino acids. V lost 10 bases to trimming and J lost 1 base; unmatched junction nucleotides: 12. In DNA form, the CDR3 reads TGTGCCACCGAAGAGGGGACTAGGCGTTCCTACGAGCAGTACTTC. Residues: CATEEGTRRSYEQYF.

This clonotype qualifies as medium-sized. This sequence joins TRBV12-1 and TRBJ2-1; TRBD1 reflects the table's D call only, with no check against the DNA. TRBV12-1 is shown as a pseudogene. CDR3 length: 12 residues. The chain's CDR3 is CASRQGYNEQFF. Here the CDR3 DNA reads TGTGCCAGCAGACAGGGCTACAATGAGCAGTTCTTC.

This chain uses TRBV25-1 with TRBJ2-1, with a tentative D call TRBD1 (5 bases). The CDR3 consists of 14 residues. Germline loops: CDR1 MGHDK, CDR2 SYGVNS. The V gene lost 6 bases and the J gene lost 7 bases, with 16 bases spanning the gap. CDR3 in amino acids: CASRASRDRNEQFF. CDR3 nucleotides: TGTGCCAGCAGGGCTTCCCGCGACAGAAATGAGCAGTTCTTC.